This T cell receptor beta chain was captured by sequencing in a study of CD8+CD57+ T cells in acquired aplastic anemia. Study-level results: Researchers report that around 30 CD8+ CDR3 sequences appeared in both patients and controls.

For CDR3 and TCR beta VDJ profiling, genomic DNA was the template used. From the reads, TCRdb called clonotypes with MiXCR, one entry per CDR3 protein. The sample lists approximately 200,000 distinct CDR3 sequences, 55% to 70% seen once, with about 43% in the top ten. In this sample, this clonotype turned up once. Its antigen is not known. The material sequenced was sorted CD4+, CD8+, or CD8+CD57+ T cells (not recorded which) from PBMCs. This TCR derives from a human donor with severe aplastic anemia or a healthy control (not recorded which).

The CDR3 bases are TGCAGTGCCCAGGAGGGACAGTACAATGAGCAGTTCTTC. The encoded protein is CSAQEGQYNEQFF. V gene TRBV20-1 combines with J gene TRBJ2-1; maybe TRBD1 (7 bases). The CDR3 spans 13 residues. V shed 6 bases and J shed 4 bases, with 13 bases lying between them. Germline values: CDR1 DFQATT, CDR2 SNEGSKA (reference sequence).